The 22 T cell receptor beta chains in this list originate from one sample, sequenced in a study of blood T cells in healthy people across ages. Together with a sample-barcoded 5' primer, a J-beta primer mix was included in a second PCR lasting about 7 to 12 cycles. TCRdb redid the calling of the 5' RACE reads with MiXCR, one entry per CDR3 protein. The sample carries 750,000 to 950,000 distinct CDR3 sequences, 20% to 30% recorded once. The data were also submitted as part of a second study, on T cells of mothers and their children.

Sample: blood. The receptor set was obtained from a boy aged 5-17 years in good health.

The chain couples TRBV10-3 to TRBJ2-5; perhaps TRBD1 as D (6 bases). V dropped 6 bases and J dropped 1 base, with 12 bases sitting between them. The CDR3 loop spans 14 amino acids. The germline V gene has CDR1 ENHRY and CDR2 SYGVKD. As DNA, the CDR3 is TGTGCCATCAGGGGTGACAGGATCCAAGAGACCCAGTACTTC. Residues: CAIRGDRIQETQYF.

This clonotype has only a few counts. This rearrangement joins TRBV7-8 to TRBJ1-2; no clear D. In germline, CDR1 is SGHVS, CDR2 FQNEAQ. There are 14 residues in the CDR3. The germline V and J ends were trimmed by 1 base and 7 bases, with 13 bases remaining between them. CDR3 loop: CASSLESGYGGYTF. The CDR3 region has the DNA TGTGCCAGCAGCTTAGAATCGGGCTACGGTGGCTACACCTTC.

This clonotype was observed once. CDR3 in amino acids: CSAPKTGGGYNEQFF. CDR3 bases: TGCAGTGCACCCAAAACAGGGGGCGGGTACAATGAGCAGTTCTTC. V usage is TRBV20-1 and J usage is TRBJ2-1; 9 nucleotides agree with TRBD1. Germline loops: CDR1 DFQATT, CDR2 SNEGSKA (reference sequence). V gave up 6 bases and J gave up 4 bases; unmatched junction bases: 10. The CDR3 runs 15 residues.

Only a few counts were recorded for this clonotype. The J gene is TRBJ1-4, the V gene TRBV20-1, with D perhaps matching TRBD1 (5 bases). The CDR3 is made up of 13 amino acids. CDR1 and CDR2 from the germline V gene are DFQATT and SNEGSKA (reference sequence). V lost 6 bases, J lost 7 bases, and 15 bases lay in between. CDR3 loop: CSAQPGGTEKLFF. In nucleotides, the CDR3 is TGCAGTGCCCAACCCGGGGGAACTGAAAAACTGTTTTTT.

V gene TRBV6-1 combines with J gene TRBJ2-5; D unclear. This CDR3 contains 13 residues. The V end lost 1 base, the J end lost 3 bases, and 6 bases lay between the germline ends. The V gene's germline CDR1 is MNHNS and CDR2 SASEGT. The CDR3 sequence is CASSEEEEETQYF. The CDR3 DNA reads TGTGCCAGCAGTGAAGAGGAAGAAGAGACCCAGTACTTC.

CDR3 amino acids: CASSEEGDQPQHF. The CDR3 bases are TGTGCCAGCAGTGAAGAGGGGGATCAGCCCCAGCATTTT. The J gene is TRBJ1-5, the V gene TRBV2; perhaps TRBD1 as D (6 bases). This CDR3 spans 13 amino acids. Germline-derived CDR1 and CDR2 are SNHLY and FYNNEI. V was clipped by 1 base and J by 5 bases, with 6 bases between them.

The rearrangement uses TRBV12-3 or TRBV12-4 and TRBJ2-1; D not resolved. Gene TRBJ2-7 matches the end of the DNA better, so the J call may be wrong. This CDR3 region has 12 residues. The CDR3 is CASRVGSREQYF. The CDR3 DNA is TGTGCCAGCAGGGTGGGGTCTCGGGAGCAGTACTTC.

The sample holds a few counts of this clonotype. The chain combines TRBV7-3 with TRBJ1-1, with a possible D match to TRBD1 (6 bases). This CDR3 has 14 residues. Trimming removed 4 bases at V and 3 bases at J, with 12 bases between. CDR1 is SGHTA and CDR2 is FQGTGA in the germline V gene. CDR3: CASSSTGSDTEAFF. CDR3 sequence (DNA): TGTGCCAGCAGCTCTACAGGGTCGGACACTGAAGCTTTCTTT.

This clonotype was seen a handful of times. The gene calls are TRBV4-1 and TRBJ2-7; a possible D gene is TRBD2 (6 bases). This CDR3 has 18 residues. Trimming stripped 0 bases from V and 0 bases from J, with 18 bases between. Per germline, CDR1 MGHRA and CDR2 YSYEKL. The CDR3 protein is CASSQDRPSGHSSYEQYF. The CDR3, as DNA: TGCGCCAGCAGCCAAGACCGGCCCAGCGGGCATAGCTCCTACGAGCAGTACTTC.

The rearrangement links TRBV2 to TRBJ1-2, with a tentative D call TRBD1 (6 bases). Trimming stripped 8 bases from V and 4 bases from J, with 14 bases between. The germline gives CDR1 SNHLY, CDR2 FYNNEI. The CDR3 has 13 amino acids. The chain's CDR3 is CASHLTGTYGYTF. The CDR3 region has the DNA TGTGCCAGCCATCTTACAGGGACCTATGGCTACACCTTC.

This clonotype was recorded a few times. The chain uses TRBV15 and TRBJ1-4; 7 positions match TRBD1. The trim removed 1 base at V and 8 bases at J, leaving 4 bases unmatched. The CDR3 runs to 14 residues. Per germline, CDR1 LNHNV and CDR2 YYDKDF (reference sequence). In DNA form, the CDR3 reads TGTGCCACCAGCAGAGGACAGGGAGGCGAAAAACTGTTTTTT. The encoded protein is CATSRGQGGEKLFF.

Notes on this clonotype: A much larger clone differs by one base, so this may be a read error. The chain recombines TRBV3-1 with TRBJ2-3, with 7 nucleotides matching TRBD2. The CDR3 covers 14 residues. The trim removed 1 base at V and 4 bases at J, leaving 2 bases unmatched. Germline V gives CDR1 LGHDT, CDR2 YNNKEL (reference sequence). The CDR3 region is CASSQAGGPDTQYF. For the CDR3, the DNA is TGTGCCAGCAGCCAAGCGGGGGGACCAGATACGCAGTATTTT.

V and J are TRBV9 and TRBJ1-3; TRBD1 matches at 8 bases. Looked up from germline, CDR1 is SGDLS and CDR2 is YYNGEE. Trimming at V came to 2 bases and at J to 4 bases, leaving 8 bases not matched to a gene. This CDR3 is built from 16 residues. CDR3 sequence (DNA): TGTGCCAGCAGCGTTAACAGGGGGTACTCCGGAAACACCATATATTTT. This encodes CASSVNRGYSGNTIYF.

CDR3 loop: CARGEQYF. Here the CDR3 DNA reads TGTGCCAGGGGGGAGCAGTACTTC. This chain connects TRBV7-6 to TRBJ2-7; D unresolved. Germline lookup yields CDR1 SGHVS and CDR2 FNYEAQ. This CDR3 comprises 8 residues. The V end was cut by 9 bases, the J end by 7 bases, with 4 bases between.

The gene calls are TRBV12-3 or TRBV12-4 and TRBJ2-5; tentative D call: TRBD2 (6 bases). The assigned J gene may be wrong: the sequence end matches TRBJ2-7 better. The CDR3 totals 14 residues. CDR3 region: CASRRSGGTYEQYF. In DNA, the CDR3 is TGTGCCAGCAGGCGTAGCGGTGGAACCTACGAGCAGTACTTC.

This clonotype was counted a few times. The rearrangement links TRBV3-1 to TRBJ2-7; D ambiguous. The germline V gene has CDR1 LGHDT and CDR2 YNNKEL (reference sequence). The CDR3 runs to 12 residues. Trimming shortened V by 6 bases and J by 3 bases, and 9 bases separated the two germline ends. The CDR3 reads CASSLRNYEQYF. CDR3 nucleotide sequence: TGTGCCAGCAGTCTGCGGAACTACGAGCAGTACTTC.

For the CDR3, the DNA is TGTGCCAGCAGAGGGTTCTCCGGGACAGACGCCAGCTACGAGCAGTACTTC. Its translation: CASRGFSGTDASYEQYF. The genes are TRBV6-1 and TRBJ2-7; 7 bases are a match to TRBD1. V dropped 6 bases and J dropped 3; count of bases not matched to a gene: 17. Looked up from germline, CDR1 is MNHNS and CDR2 is SASEGT. This CDR3 contains 17 residues.

With regard to this clonotype: The missing conserved phenylalanine or tryptophan at the end of this CDR3 makes a read error likely. The chain has TRBV20-1 and TRBJ2-5, with D perhaps given as TRBD1 or TRBD2 (5 bases each). This CDR3 is built from 14 residues. Trimming stripped 6 bases from V and 4 bases from J, with 18 bases between. Germline V gene data show CDR1 as DFQATT and CDR2 as SNEGSKA (reference sequence). The CDR3 DNA reads as TGCAGTGCCGGGAAGGGACCTCCGGGAGAGACCCAGTACTCC. Translated, it gives CSAGKGPPGETQYS.

The rearrangement uses TRBV2 and TRBJ2-1; D is possibly TRBD2 (6 bases). With 9 bases removed from V and 5 bases from J, the gap between germline ends came to 20 bases. This CDR3 has 15 amino acids. Germline assignment: CDR1 SNHLY and CDR2 FYNNEI. This CDR3 reads CASALSWEDHNEQFF. CDR3 coding DNA: TGTGCCAGTGCCCTCAGTTGGGAGGACCACAATGAGCAGTTCTTC. The whole variable domain, filled in from reference TRBV2 and TRBJ2-1, reads EPEVTQTPSHQVTQMGQEVILRCVPISNHLYFYWYRQILGQKVEFLVSFYNNEISEKSEIFDDQFSVERPDGSNFTLKIRSTKLEDSAMYFCASALSWEDHNEQFFGPGTRLTVL.

The genes are TRBV6-2 or TRBV6-3 and TRBJ2-2; 8 bases align to TRBD2. CDR3 length: 16 residues. The trim removed 6 bases at V and 3 bases at J, leaving 9 bases unmatched. Germline V gene sequence: CDR1 MNHEY, CDR2 SVGEGT. The CDR3 sequence is CASRHLSGGYTGELFF. The DNA for the CDR3 is TGTGCCAGCAGACACCTGTCGGGGGGGTACACCGGGGAGCTGTTTTTT.

The chain has TRBV28 and TRBJ2-3, with a weak D call TRBD1 (6 bases). The CDR3 loop spans 15 amino acids. The V gene lost 7 bases and the J gene lost 1 base, with 15 bases spanning the gap. Germline V gene lookup returns CDR1 MDHEN and CDR2 SYDVKM. This CDR3 reads CASTTGKGGTDTQYF. The CDR3, as DNA: TGTGCCAGCACAACAGGGAAGGGCGGCACAGATACGCAGTATTTT.

A note on this clonotype: An end of the junction differs from the germline gene, which may be a read error. The chain combines TRBV5-1 with TRBJ2-3, with TRBD1 matching 10 bases. The CDR3 is 15 residues long. Looked up from germline, CDR1 is SGHRS and CDR2 is YFSETQ. CDR3 region: CASVRGQGTADTRYF. DNA for the CDR3: TGCGCCAGCGTCCGGGGACAGGGGACCGCAGATACGCGGTATTTT.